A single sample is the source of the 6 T cell receptor beta chains below, sequenced in a study of blood T cell repertoires in COVID-19. Clones were sequenced by immunoSEQ multiplex PCR, and TCRdb holds only the in-frame ones, with some missing. The top ten clones hold around 25% of a sample with roughly 200,000 clones, around 83% of them seen once. Sequencing was performed on PBMCs or T cells enriched from blood (not recorded which). These receptors originate from a woman aged 40-49 years in a cohort exposed to, infected with or recovered from COVID-19 (not recorded which).

V usage is TRBV19 and J usage is TRBJ1-4; 7 nucleotides line up with TRBD1. The CDR3 runs 16 residues. V was clipped by 3 bases and J by 5 bases; unmatched bases: 9. Germline CDR1 LNHDA, CDR2 SQIVND (reference sequence). The CDR3 sequence is CASSISFAGGNEKLFF. In DNA, the CDR3 is TGTGCCAGTAGTATTTCGTTTGCAGGGGGGAATGAAAAACTGTTTTTT.

The genes are TRBV27 and TRBJ1-2; 8 bases line up with TRBD1. The trim removed 5 bases at V and 3 bases at J, leaving 2 bases unmatched. The V gene's germline CDR1 is MNHEY and CDR2 SMNVEV (reference sequence). The length of the CDR3 is 13 residues. As DNA, the CDR3 is TGTGCCAGCAGTGTGACAGGGGACTATGGCTACACCTTC. Protein product: CASSVTGDYGYTF.

This chain links TRBV13 with TRBJ1-2, with 7 bases lining up with TRBD1. Germline CDR1 reads PRHDT; CDR2 reads FYEKMQ (reference sequence). Trimming removed 0 bases from V and 8 bases from J; junction bases left unmatched: 9. This CDR3 has 15 amino acids. This CDR3 reads CASSLGAGGWEGYTF. The CDR3 DNA reads TGTGCCAGCAGCTTAGGGGCAGGGGGATGGGAAGGCTACACCTTC.

J is TRBJ1-6 and V is TRBV10-1; perhaps TRBD1 as D (6 bases). Trimming stripped 0 bases from V and 7 bases from J, with 7 bases between. This CDR3 is built from 14 residues. The germline CDR1 and CDR2 sequences are WNHNN and SYGVQD (reference sequence). CDR3: CASSESQGNSPLHF. The CDR3 DNA reads TGCGCCAGCAGTGAGTCTCAGGGGAATTCACCCCTCCACTTT.

This clone occurred once. The chain joins TRBV10-1 to TRBJ2-3; 7 bases match TRBD1. Germline lookup yields CDR1 WNHNN and CDR2 SYGVQD (reference sequence). V lost 6 bases to trimming and J lost 5 bases; unmatched junction nucleotides: 5. The CDR3 length is 13 residues. CDR3 region: CASSRRQGDTQYF. The CDR3 DNA is TGCGCCAGCAGCAGAAGACAGGGAGATACGCAGTATTTT.

The gene calls are TRBV24-1 and TRBJ1-2; 8 nucleotides match TRBD1. Trimming cost V 7 bases and J 7 bases; bases outside gene matches: 7. The germline V gene has CDR1 KGHDR and CDR2 SFDVKD. CDR3 length: 13 amino acids. CDR3 loop: CATRKTGVSGYTF. The DNA of the CDR3 is TGTGCCACCAGGAAGACAGGGGTATCTGGCTACACCTTC.